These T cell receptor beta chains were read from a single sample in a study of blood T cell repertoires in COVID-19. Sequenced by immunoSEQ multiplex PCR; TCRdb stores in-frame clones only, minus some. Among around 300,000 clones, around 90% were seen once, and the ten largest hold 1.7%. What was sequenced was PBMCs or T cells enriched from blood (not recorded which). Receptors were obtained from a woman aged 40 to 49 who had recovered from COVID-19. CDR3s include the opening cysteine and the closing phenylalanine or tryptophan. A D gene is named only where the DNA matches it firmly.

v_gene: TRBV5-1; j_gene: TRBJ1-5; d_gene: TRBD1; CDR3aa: CASSLEGAGNQPQHF
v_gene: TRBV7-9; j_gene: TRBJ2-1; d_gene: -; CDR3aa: CASSLGIRAGAYNEQFF
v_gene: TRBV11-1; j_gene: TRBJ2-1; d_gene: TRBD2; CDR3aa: CASSLTSGYYNEQFF
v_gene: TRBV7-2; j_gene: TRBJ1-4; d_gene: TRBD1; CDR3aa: CASSPRQGGRKLFF
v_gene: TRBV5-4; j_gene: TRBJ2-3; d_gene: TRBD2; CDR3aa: CASSGGGGKTDTQYF
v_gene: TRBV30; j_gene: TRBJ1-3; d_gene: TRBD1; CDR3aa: CAWDAGTGRNTIYF
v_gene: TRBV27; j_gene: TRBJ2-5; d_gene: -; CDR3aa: CASSRGGLVIGETQYF
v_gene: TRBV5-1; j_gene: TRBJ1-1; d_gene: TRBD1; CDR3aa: CASSPRDRSSEAFF
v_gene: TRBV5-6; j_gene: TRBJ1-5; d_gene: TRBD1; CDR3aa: CASSRDRGFGSNQPQHF
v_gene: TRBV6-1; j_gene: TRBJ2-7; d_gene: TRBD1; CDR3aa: CASSDAGGRYEQYF
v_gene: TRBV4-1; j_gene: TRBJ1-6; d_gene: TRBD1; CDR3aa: CASSRTPQGGDSPLHF
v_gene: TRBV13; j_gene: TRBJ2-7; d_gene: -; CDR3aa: CASSLQRSSYEQYF
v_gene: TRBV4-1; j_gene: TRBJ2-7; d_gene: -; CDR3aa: CASSPDRGTYEQYF
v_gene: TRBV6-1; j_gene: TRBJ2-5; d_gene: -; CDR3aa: CASSERSEGTQYF
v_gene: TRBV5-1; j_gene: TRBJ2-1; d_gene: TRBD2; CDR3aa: CASSLLYVREVYNEQFF
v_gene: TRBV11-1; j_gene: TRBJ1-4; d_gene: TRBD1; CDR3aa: CASSRDRREKLFF
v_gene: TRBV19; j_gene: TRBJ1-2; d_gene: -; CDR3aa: CASRDTQANYGYTF
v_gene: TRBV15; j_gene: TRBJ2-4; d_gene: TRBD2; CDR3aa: CATSMGTTGWNVNIQYF
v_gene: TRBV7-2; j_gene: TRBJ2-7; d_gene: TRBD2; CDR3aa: CASSLEGTSGRGQYF
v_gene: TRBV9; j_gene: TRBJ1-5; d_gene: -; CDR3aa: CASSPGPEGGSANQPQHF
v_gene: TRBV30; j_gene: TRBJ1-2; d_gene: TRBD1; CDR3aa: CAWSDVFRGRHYGYTF
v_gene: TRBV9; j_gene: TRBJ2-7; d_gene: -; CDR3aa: CASSGSAAEQYF
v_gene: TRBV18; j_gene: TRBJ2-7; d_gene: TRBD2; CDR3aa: CASSSQWGGDEQYF
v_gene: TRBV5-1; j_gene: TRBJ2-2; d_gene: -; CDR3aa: CASSLGTTNTGELFF
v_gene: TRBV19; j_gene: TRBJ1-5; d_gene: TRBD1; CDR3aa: CASSRDRGLNQPQHF
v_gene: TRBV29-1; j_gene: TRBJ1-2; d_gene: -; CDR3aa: CSVLDPYFYGYTF
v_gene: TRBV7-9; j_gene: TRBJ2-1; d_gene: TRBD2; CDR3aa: CASSRTSGRANEQFF
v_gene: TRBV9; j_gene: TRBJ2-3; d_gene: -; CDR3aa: CASSVGRSRGAQDTQYF
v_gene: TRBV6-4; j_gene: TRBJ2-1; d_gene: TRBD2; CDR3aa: CASSDRTSGSEQFF
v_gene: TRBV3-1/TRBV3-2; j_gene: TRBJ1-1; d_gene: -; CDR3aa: CASSQRRGAAAFF
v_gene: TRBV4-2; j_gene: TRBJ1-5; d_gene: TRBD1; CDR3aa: CASSQDGDRAGQPQHF
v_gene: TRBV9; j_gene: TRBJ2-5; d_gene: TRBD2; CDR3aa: CASSVELAKTQYF